The 21 T cell receptor beta chains listed next were all sequenced from one sample in a study of cytomegalovirus exposure and HLA in healthy donors. The PCR had 60 Vbeta and 13 Jbeta primers. Using immunoSEQ multiplex PCR, the repertoire was profiled, and TCRdb retains in-frame clones only, with some absent. The data contain approximately 160,000 clones, roughly three quarters of them singletons. Sequences were obtained from PBMCs. The receptors come from a middle-aged woman in good health and CMV-seropositive.

The chain recombines TRBV5-6 with TRBJ2-5; 10 bases fit TRBD1. The germline V gene has CDR1 SGHDT and CDR2 YYEEEE. Trimming took 3 bases from V and 5 from J; bases not matched to a gene: 1. CDR3 length: 13 amino acids. The CDR3 DNA reads as TGTGCCAGCAGCTGGGGACAGGGGGAGACCCAGTACTTC. Translating gives CASSWGQGETQYF.

The chain employs TRBV4-2 and TRBJ2-5, with 12 bases matching TRBD2. Per the germline V gene, CDR1 is LGHNA and CDR2 is YNFKEQ. This CDR3 region has 17 residues. Unmatched junction bases numbered 7, after V lost 0 bases and J lost 5 bases. This CDR3 is CASSQEGGLAGGETQYF. In nucleotides, the CDR3 is TGTGCCAGCAGCCAAGAAGGGGGGCTAGCGGGGGGGGAGACCCAGTACTTC.

This clone was seen once. The chain is built from TRBV4-3 and TRBJ2-3; 9 bases align to TRBD2. The CDR3 is 16 residues long. With V trimmed by 0 bases and J by 4 bases, 5 bases remained unmatched. Germline CDR1 is LGHNA and CDR2 is YSLEER. The CDR3 bases are TGCGCCAGCAGCCAAGACCCAGCGGGGGGATCAGATACGCAGTATTTT. Its translation: CASSQDPAGGSDTQYF.

The sample holds a few counts of this clone. Distinct nucleotide sequences in the sample also encode this CDR3. This chain uses TRBV4-2 with TRBJ2-2, with 7 bases matching TRBD2. CDR1 LGHNA and CDR2 YNFKEQ come from the germline V gene. The junction had 7 bases not matched to a gene; V was cut back by 0 bases and J by 0 bases. CDR3 length: 18 residues. CDR3 residues: CASSQDGSGFANTGELFF. The CDR3 DNA follows: TGTGCCAGCAGCCAAGACGGTAGCGGGTTCGCGAACACCGGGGAGCTGTTTTTT.

The rearrangement joins TRBV4-1 to TRBJ2-6, with D possibly being TRBD1 (6 bases). The CDR3 consists of 21 residues. Germline CDR1 and CDR2: MGHRA and YSYEKL. Between the trimmed V and J ends, which lost 0 bases and 0 bases, there was a span of 21 bases. DNA for the CDR3: TGCGCCAGCAGCCAAGACGAAGCGATAGGGCAGGGGCGCTCTGGGGCCAACGTCCTGACTTTC. This sequence encodes CASSQDEAIGQGRSGANVLTF.

The chain has TRBV5-4 and TRBJ2-7; 8 bases align to TRBD1. This CDR3 has 17 residues. The ends lost 4 bases at V and 3 bases at J; junction bases unmatched: 15. The V gene's germline CDR1 is SGHNT and CDR2 YYREEE (reference sequence). CDR3 nucleotide sequence: TGTGCCAGCAGCGGCGATCCGACAGGGGTCAAGGTCTACGAGCAGTACTTC. Translating gives CASSGDPTGVKVYEQYF.

The genes are TRBV19 and TRBJ1-5; no definite D call. The CDR3 extends over 13 amino acids. The ends were cut back, 5 bases at V and 6 bases at J, with 11 bases in the middle. Looked up from germline, CDR1 is LNHDA and CDR2 is SQIVND (reference sequence). CDR3 bases: TGTGCCAGTAGTGGGATAGAGGGTCAGCCCCAGCATTTT. Protein product: CASSGIEGQPQHF.

This chain joins TRBV6-1 and TRBJ1-6, with D unresolved. The CDR3 loop spans 14 amino acids. Germline-derived CDR1 and CDR2 are MNHNS and SASEGT. V lost 5 bases and J 6 bases, leaving 11 bases between the germline ends. In DNA form, the CDR3 reads TGTGCCAGCAGTAGAAACAACCCTAATTCACCCCTCCACTTT. It encodes CASSRNNPNSPLHF.

The chain joins TRBV19 to TRBJ2-5; D is ambiguous. The J call may be mistaken, given a closer DNA end match to TRBJ2-7. Looked up from germline, CDR1 is LNHDA and CDR2 is SQIVND (reference sequence). This CDR3 spans 15 amino acids. The CDR3 DNA reads as TGTGCCAGTAGTTCCACCACTTCAAGTACCTACGAGCAGTACTTC. Translated: CASSSTTSSTYEQYF.

This sequence joins TRBV7-3 and TRBJ1-2; 9 nucleotides match TRBD1. Trimming at V came to 5 bases and at J to 11 bases, leaving 12 bases not matched to a gene. Per germline, CDR1 SGHTA and CDR2 FQGTGA. CDR3 length equals 14 residues. CDR3 amino acids: CASSQQPGQGRYTF. The CDR3 DNA sequence: TGTGCCAGCAGCCAACAGCCGGGACAGGGACGTTACACCTTC. The full variable domain, with the rest looked up from reference TRBV7-3 and TRBJ1-2, is GAGVSQTPSNKVTEKGKYVELRCDPISGHTALYWYRQSLGQGPEFLIYFQGTGAADDSGLPNDRFFAVRPEGSVSTLKIQRTERGDSAVYLCASSQQPGQGRYTFGSGTRLTVV.

The genes are TRBV27 and TRBJ2-7, with D possibly matching TRBD2 (6 bases). V was cut by 5 bases and J by 2 bases, with 22 bases left in between. The germline V gene has CDR1 MNHEY and CDR2 SMNVEV (reference sequence). This CDR3 is built from 17 residues. The CDR3 nucleotides read TGTGCCAGCAGTCCTCGCTGGGGTAGCGGTCCTACCTACGAGCAGTACTTC. It is translated as CASSPRWGSGPTYEQYF.

The V call is TRBV2, the J call TRBJ1-6; the match to TRBD1 covers 8 bases. V shed 4 bases, J shed 10 bases, and the junction held 9 bases outside the gene matches. Germline V gene lookup returns CDR1 SNHLY and CDR2 FYNNEI. This CDR3 is 15 amino acids long. CDR3 sequence: CASSVTGGERSPLHF. CDR3 coding DNA: TGTGCCAGCAGTGTTACAGGGGGGGAGCGGTCACCCCTCCACTTT.

This clone was seen a few times. This sample includes further DNA sequences coding for the same CDR3. The chain uses TRBV4-2 and TRBJ2-3; tentatively, D is TRBD2 (7 bases). Trimming removed 3 bases from V and 4 bases from J, with 14 bases in between. This CDR3 has 15 amino acids. Germline CDR1 is LGHNA and CDR2 is YNFKEQ. The CDR3 DNA reads TGTGCCAGCAGCCAGGGGGGGGGCGAAGCAGATACGCAGTATTTT. Translating it yields CASSQGGGEADTQYF.

This sequence joins TRBV5-6 and TRBJ1-1, with a weak D call TRBD1 (5 bases). Germline V gene lookup returns CDR1 SGHDT and CDR2 YYEEEE. This CDR3 has 15 amino acids. The V gene lost 6 bases and the J gene lost 0 bases, with 15 bases spanning the gap. For the CDR3, the DNA is TGTGCCAGCACCATCCTGAAAGGGGTGAACACTGAAGCTTTCTTT. It encodes CASTILKGVNTEAFF.

The chain is built from TRBV27 and TRBJ2-6; D is ambiguous. The length of the CDR3 is 19 residues. CDR1 is MNHEY, CDR2 SMNVEV, per germline (reference sequence). V was trimmed by 6 bases and J by 0 bases, leaving 21 bases between them. The CDR3 protein is CASSPLVVGTNSGANVLTF. CDR3 sequence (DNA): TGTGCCAGCAGCCCCCTGGTAGTGGGTACTAACTCTGGGGCCAACGTCCTGACTTTC.

The chain links TRBV7-2 to TRBJ1-2; 8 bases are a match to TRBD1. CDR1 is SGHTA, CDR2 FQGNSA, per germline. Germline trimming cut 6 bases from V and 8 bases from J; bases unmatched to any gene: 5. This CDR3 comprises 12 residues. Here the CDR3 reads CASRRDRGGYTF. The DNA of the CDR3 is TGTGCCAGCAGGAGAGACAGGGGCGGCTACACCTTC.

This clone has only a few counts. An end of the junction does not agree with germline; a read error may underlie this. The chain combines TRBV7-9 with TRBJ1-1, with 7 bases lining up with TRBD1. In germline, CDR1 is SEHNR, CDR2 FQNEAQ (reference sequence). CDR3 length: 17 amino acids. Here the CDR3 reads CSSSSKGQQLMNTEAFF. The CDR3 coding sequence is TGTTCCAGCAGCTCAAAGGGACAGCAGCTGATGAACACTGAAGCTTTCTTT. The full variable domain, with the rest looked up from reference TRBV7-9 and TRBJ1-1, is DTGVSQNPRHKITKRGQNVTFRCDPISEHNRLYWYRQTLGQGPEFLTYFQNEAQLEKSRLLSDRFSAERPKGSFSTLEIQRTEQGDSAMYLCSSSSKGQQLMNTEAFFGQGTRLTVV.

This CDR3 reads CASRVDRGSDQPQHF. In DNA form, the CDR3 reads TGTGCCAGCAGGGTGGACAGGGGGTCGGATCAGCCCCAGCATTTT. The rearrangement joins TRBV2 to TRBJ1-5; 10 positions match TRBD1. There are 15 residues in the CDR3. Trimming removed 6 bases from V and 5 bases from J; junction bases left unmatched: 7. Germline values: CDR1 SNHLY, CDR2 FYNNEI. The whole variable domain, filled in from reference TRBV2 and TRBJ1-5, reads EPEVTQTPSHQVTQMGQEVILRCVPISNHLYFYWYRQILGQKVEFLVSFYNNEISEKSEIFDDQFSVERPDGSNFTLKIRSTKLEDSAMYFCASRVDRGSDQPQHFGDGTRLSIL.

The V gene is TRBV9, the J gene TRBJ2-1; weak D call: TRBD2 (5 bases). Germline CDR1 SGDLS, CDR2 YYNGEE. The CDR3 is 17 residues long. V was clipped by 2 bases and J by 4 bases, with 19 bases between them. The CDR3 sequence is CASSVGRGRTDYNEQFF. The CDR3 DNA reads as TGTGCCAGCAGCGTCGGACGGGGAAGGACGGATTACAATGAGCAGTTCTTC.

The chain has TRBV19 and TRBJ1-2, with D hard to call. Germline values: CDR1 LNHDA, CDR2 SQIVND (reference sequence). V lost 3 bases to trimming and J lost 4 bases, with 6 bases between them. This CDR3 comprises 12 residues. The CDR3 reads CASSMNSYGYTF. CDR3 nucleotide sequence: TGTGCCAGTAGTATGAACTCCTATGGCTACACCTTC.

The rearrangement links TRBV28 to TRBJ2-6; D is possibly TRBD2 (5 bases). The CDR3 has 15 amino acids. Germline V gene sequence: CDR1 MDHEN, CDR2 SYDVKM. V was cut by 5 bases and J by 4 bases, with 12 bases left in between. CDR3 bases: TGTGCCAGCAGTCGGGCGGGTAACGGGGCCAACGTCCTGACTTTC. Its protein is CASSRAGNGANVLTF.